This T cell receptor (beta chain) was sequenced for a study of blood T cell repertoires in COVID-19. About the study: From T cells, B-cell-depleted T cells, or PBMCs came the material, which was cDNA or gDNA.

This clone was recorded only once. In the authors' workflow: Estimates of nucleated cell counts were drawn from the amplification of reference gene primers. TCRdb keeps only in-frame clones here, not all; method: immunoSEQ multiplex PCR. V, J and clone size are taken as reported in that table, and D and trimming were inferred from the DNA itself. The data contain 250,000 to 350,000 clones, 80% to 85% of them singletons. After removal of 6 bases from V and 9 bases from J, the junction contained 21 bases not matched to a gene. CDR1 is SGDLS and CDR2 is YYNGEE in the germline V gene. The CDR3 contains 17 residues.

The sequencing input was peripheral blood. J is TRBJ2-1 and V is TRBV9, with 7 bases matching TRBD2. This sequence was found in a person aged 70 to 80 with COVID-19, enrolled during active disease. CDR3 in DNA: TGTGCCAGCACCAATCCTATCTCGGGGGAGGGCCGAGGTGAGCAGTTCTTC. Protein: CASTNPISGEGRGEQFF.